Below are 26 T cell receptor beta chains sequenced from a single sample in a study of Ad26.COV2.S vaccination and SARS-CoV-2 variants (dated by TCRdb to the early 2020s). Libraries were constructed by the immunoSEQ multiplex PCR assay. In TCRdb, the immuneACCESS table is reduced to in-frame sequences with V and J assigned. These tables do not hold every clone; where another copy was compared, an unresolved V gene accounts for under half, and the others remain unexplained. Counted in this sample were hundreds of thousands of clones; more than 70% of them appeared once. Approximately 1.5% of the sample is held by the ten biggest clonotypes. Reading the label with the study, this specimen's treatment or condition is: some 19 received Ad26.COV2.S at low or high dose, single or two shots; about 5 received placebo; per-sample allocation not given. Repertoires of vaccine and placebo recipients were sequenced from samples taken on day 63 after the first injection.

Sequenced material: peripheral blood, taken in a trial of Ad26.COV2.S vaccine versus placebo. The receptors here all came from a person between 18 and 59 years old who received the Ad26.COV2.S COVID-19 vaccine or a placebo.

This chain connects TRBV7-2 to TRBJ1-3; perhaps TRBD1 as D (5 bases). V lost 4 bases and J lost 0, with 13 bases in between. The CDR3 covers 16 residues. Germline CDR1 SGHTA, CDR2 FQGNSA. The CDR3 sequence is CASSSGLDSSGNTIYF. CDR3 bases: TGTGCCAGCAGCTCAGGCTTAGACAGCTCTGGAAACACCATATATTTT. Full variable domain (remainder filled in from reference TRBV7-2 and TRBJ1-3): GAGVSQSPSNKVTEKGKDVELRCDPISGHTALYWYRQSLGQGLEFLIYFQGNSAPDKSGLPSDRFSAERTGGSVSTLTIQRTQQEDSAVYLCASSSGLDSSGNTIYFGEGSWLTVV.

The rearrangement links TRBV7-3 to TRBJ2-1, with D possibly being TRBD1 (5 bases). The V and J ends lost 4 bases and 6 bases respectively, with 10 bases between them. The CDR3 spans 13 residues. Germline CDR1 is SGHTA and CDR2 is FQGTGA. Here the CDR3 DNA reads TGTGCCAGCAGCTCTAGACAGACCAATGAGCAGTTCTTC. Its translation is CASSSRQTNEQFF.

The gene calls are TRBV9 and TRBJ1-1; tentatively, D is TRBD1 (5 bases). The CDR3 totals 12 residues. Germline CDR1 SGDLS, CDR2 YYNGEE. V lost 0 bases, J lost 11 bases, and 11 bases lay in between. The CDR3: CASSVVRGEAFF. The CDR3 DNA reads as TGTGCCAGCAGCGTAGTCCGGGGGGAGGCTTTCTTT.

The V gene is TRBV12-3 or TRBV12-4, the J gene TRBJ1-6; D uncertain. The V end lost 1 base, the J end lost 5 bases, and 3 bases lay between the germline ends. The CDR3 spans 13 residues. The DNA for the CDR3 is TGTGCCAGCAGTTTAGGAGATAATTCACCCCTCCACTTT. The encoded protein is CASSLGDNSPLHF.

In this sample, this clone turned up a few times. The rearrangement links TRBV24-1 to TRBJ2-2; either TRBD1 or TRBD2 may fit D (5 bases each). CDR1 is KGHDR and CDR2 is SFDVKD in the germline V gene. The ends were cut back, 9 bases at V and 0 bases at J, with 16 bases in the middle. The CDR3 consists of 16 residues. CDR3 protein: CATGDPRLSNTGELFF. CDR3 bases: TGTGCCACCGGGGACCCCCGGCTGTCGAACACCGGGGAGCTGTTTTTT.

This chain links TRBV7-9 with TRBJ2-7; the match to TRBD2 covers 10 bases. V shed 8 bases, J shed 5 bases, and the junction held 9 bases outside the gene matches. CDR3 length equals 14 residues. Germline V gives CDR1 SEHNR, CDR2 FQNEAQ (reference sequence). CDR3 region: CASATSGNPHEQYF. Here the CDR3 DNA reads TGTGCCAGCGCTACTAGCGGGAACCCTCACGAGCAGTACTTC.

The chain has TRBV29-1 and TRBJ2-1; 16 bases map to TRBD2. The CDR3 totals 16 residues. Germline V gene lookup returns CDR1 SQVTM and CDR2 ANQGSEA. With 3 bases clipped from V and 7 bases from J, the junction kept 6 bases outside the gene matches. The CDR3 reads CSVDGTSGRAPNEQFF. CDR3 coding DNA: TGCAGCGTTGATGGGACTAGCGGGAGGGCCCCTAATGAGCAGTTCTTC.

The chain couples TRBV7-2 to TRBJ2-1; a weak D match, TRBD1 (6 bases). With 6 bases removed from V and 0 bases from J, the gap between germline ends came to 12 bases. This CDR3 has 15 amino acids. Looked up from germline, CDR1 is SGHTA and CDR2 is FQGNSA. Here the CDR3 DNA reads TGTGCCAGCAGACGTGACAGGAGCTCCTACAATGAGCAGTTCTTC. Amino acid sequence: CASRRDRSSYNEQFF. The entire variable domain, with the rest obtained from reference TRBV7-2 and TRBJ2-1, is as follows: GAGVSQSPSNKVTEKGKDVELRCDPISGHTALYWYRQSLGQGLEFLIYFQGNSAPDKSGLPSDRFSAERTGGSVSTLTIQRTQQEDSAVYLCASRRDRSSYNEQFFGPGTRLTVL.

The CDR3 sequence is CASSGDTEQYF. For the CDR3, the DNA is TGCGCCAGCAGCGGGGACACCGAGCAGTACTTC. This chain links TRBV5-1 with TRBJ2-7, with D possibly being TRBD1 (6 bases). The ends were cut back, 4 bases at V and 6 bases at J, with 8 bases in the middle. In germline, CDR1 is SGHRS, CDR2 YFSETQ. The CDR3 runs to 11 residues.

The chain employs TRBV7-2 and TRBJ1-3; TRBD1 matches at 11 bases. This CDR3 spans 15 amino acids. Germline loops: CDR1 SGHTA, CDR2 FQGNSA. Trimming cost V 4 bases and J 8 bases; bases outside gene matches: 7. The CDR3 nucleotides read TGTGCCAGCAGCTCAACGGGGGGACAGGGGGACACCATATATTTT. Its protein product is CASSSTGGQGDTIYF.

The chain links TRBV19 to TRBJ2-2, with TRBD2 matching 7 bases. The CDR3 is 15 residues long. With V trimmed by 5 bases and J by 5 bases, 8 bases remained unmatched. The germline V gene has CDR1 LNHDA and CDR2 SQIVND (reference sequence). CDR3 bases: TGTGCCAGTAGTTTATTAGCGGGTAGTACCGGGGAGCTGTTTTTT. Protein product: CASSLLAGSTGELFF.

The J gene is TRBJ1-5, the V gene TRBV5-6; 7 bases fit TRBD1. This CDR3 is built from 15 residues. The ends lost 3 bases at V and 4 bases at J; junction bases unmatched: 7. Germline CDR1 SGHDT, CDR2 YYEEEE. The CDR3 DNA is TGTGCCAGCAGCTACAGGGGCGTGGGTAATCAGCCCCAGCATTTT. Translation: CASSYRGVGNQPQHF.

The chain recombines TRBV27 with TRBJ2-1, with 12 bases aligning to TRBD2. The length of the CDR3 is 15 residues. The germline gives CDR1 MNHEY, CDR2 SMNVEV (reference sequence). V shed 4 bases and J 7 bases; nucleotides not matched to a gene: 5. CDR3 sequence: CASSSKTSGRNEQFF. Here the CDR3 DNA reads TGTGCCAGCAGTTCTAAAACTAGCGGGAGGAATGAGCAGTTCTTC.

The rearrangement links TRBV6-5 to TRBJ2-7; weak D call: TRBD1 (5 bases). This CDR3 is 13 amino acids long. The V and J ends lost 6 bases and 0 bases respectively, with 9 bases between them. CDR1 is MNHEY and CDR2 is SVGAGI in the germline V gene. This CDR3 is CASSPTGSYEQYF. The CDR3 DNA follows: TGTGCCAGCAGCCCCACAGGCTCCTACGAGCAGTACTTC.

V is TRBV7-9 and J is TRBJ1-1; D is possibly TRBD1 (5 bases). CDR1 is SEHNR, CDR2 FQNEAQ, per germline (reference sequence). The CDR3 is 15 residues long. Trimming removed 3 bases at V and 4 bases at J, with 15 bases between. CDR3 nucleotides: TGTGCCAGCAGCTTTCAAGGGACTGGTGTCACTGAAGCTTTCTTT. The encoded protein is CASSFQGTGVTEAFF.

The genes are TRBV6-1 and TRBJ1-5; tentative D call: TRBD1 (6 bases). In germline, CDR1 is MNHNS, CDR2 SASEGT. This CDR3 is 14 amino acids long. The V gene lost 6 bases and the J gene lost 7 bases, with 16 bases spanning the gap. CDR3 in amino acids: CASRLTGTRQPQHF. The CDR3, as DNA: TGTGCCAGCAGGCTCACAGGGACAAGGCAGCCCCAGCATTTT.

V is TRBV6-5 and J is TRBJ2-4; D is unresolved. Trimming took off 5 bases at V and 0 bases at J, with 11 bases between the two ends. Germline V lookup: CDR1 MNHEY, CDR2 SVGAGI. The CDR3 totals 15 residues. The CDR3 sequence: CASSPRRTAKNIQYF. The CDR3 DNA sequence: TGTGCCAGCAGTCCCCGTAGGACAGCCAAAAACATTCAGTACTTC.

The chain carries TRBV24-1 and TRBJ2-2, with 7 bases that match TRBD2. This CDR3 is 14 amino acids long. Germline V gene data show CDR1 as KGHDR and CDR2 as SFDVKD. With V trimmed by 6 bases and J by 3 bases, 3 bases remained unmatched. CDR3 loop: CATSSGTYTGELFF. The DNA of the CDR3 is TGTGCCACCAGTAGCGGGACCTACACCGGGGAGCTGTTTTTT.

The genes are TRBV7-2 and TRBJ2-7; TRBD1 might be the D (6 bases). Germline CDR1 reads SGHTA; CDR2 reads FQGNSA. CDR3 length: 16 amino acids. V lost 4 bases, J lost 0 bases, and 16 bases lay in between. CDR3 sequence: CASSSRDKFSSYEQYF. CDR3 DNA sequence: TGTGCCAGCAGCTCGAGGGACAAATTTAGCTCCTACGAGCAGTACTTC.

V is TRBV7-9 and J is TRBJ2-3, with TRBD1 matching 7 bases. Germline V lookup: CDR1 SEHNR, CDR2 FQNEAQ (reference sequence). The CDR3 loop spans 12 amino acids. The CDR3 sequence: CAWGTGTDTQYF. The CDR3 DNA sequence: TGTGCTTGGGGGACAGGCACAGATACGCAGTATTTT.

CDR3 sequence: CSALRQGAKTQYF. CDR3 sequence (DNA): TGCAGCGCCCTTAGACAGGGGGCGAAGACCCAGTACTTC. This chain connects TRBV29-1 to TRBJ2-5, with TRBD1 identical over 10 bases. Germline V gives CDR1 SQVTM, CDR2 ANQGSEA. This CDR3 contains 13 residues. V lost 7 bases, J lost 6 bases, and 8 bases stayed unmatched.

DNA of the CDR3: TGTGCCAGCAGTTACTCGACGGCCCAAGAGACCCAGTACTTC. As protein: CASSYSTAQETQYF. This chain connects TRBV6-6 to TRBJ2-5; D remains unclear. Trimming removed 0 bases at V and 1 base at J, with 6 bases between. The CDR3 spans 14 residues. CDR1 is MNHNY, CDR2 SVGAGI, per germline (reference sequence).

The chain combines TRBV30 with TRBJ2-3; D may correspond to TRBD1 or TRBD2 (5 bases each). The V gene's germline CDR1 is GTSNPN and CDR2 SVGIG (reference sequence). This CDR3 has 12 residues. V was shortened by 8 bases and J by 5 bases, with 14 bases between the two germline ends. The CDR3 nucleotides are TGTGCCGGGGCCTTCCGGGGAGATACGCAGTATTTT. Protein: CAGAFRGDTQYF.

V gene TRBV18 combines with J gene TRBJ2-2; tentative D call: TRBD1 (5 bases). This CDR3 spans 17 amino acids. Trimming pared 0 bases from V and 5 bases from J, leaving 16 bases between. The germline gives CDR1 KGHSH, CDR2 LQKENI. The DNA for the CDR3 is TGTGCCAGCTCACCACCGGCGAGGACAAGTGCTACCGGGGAGCTGTTTTTT. This sequence encodes CASSPPARTSATGELFF.

The chain combines TRBV29-1 with TRBJ1-2, with D possibly being TRBD1 (5 bases). Germline loops: CDR1 SQVTM, CDR2 ANQGSEA. The CDR3 is 13 amino acids. V was trimmed by 7 bases and J by 7 bases, leaving 19 bases between them. CDR3 amino acids: CSGHAWQGGGYTF. The CDR3 DNA reads as TGCAGCGGCCATGCGTGGCAGGGAGGTGGCTACACCTTC.

V usage is TRBV7-9 and J usage is TRBJ1-1, with 9 bases that match TRBD1. The CDR3 totals 14 residues. From germline, CDR1 is SEHNR and CDR2 FQNEAQ (reference sequence). Unmatched junction bases numbered 6, after V lost 5 bases and J lost 5 bases. The CDR3 loop is CASSRGTGRTEAFF. CDR3 nucleotides: TGTGCCAGCAGCAGGGGGACAGGGAGAACTGAAGCTTTCTTT.